This T cell receptor beta chain was retrieved from a study of regulatory T cells in long-lasting Graves disease. The sample holds many counts of this clonotype. Antigen specificity is unknown. The sample's time point: persistent/refractory GD, antithyroid drugs over 5 years with positive TRAb. Researchers made the TCR library from RNA that was extracted from PBMCs. Arm-PCR of CDR3 regions with iRepertoire HTBI primers generated TCR beta libraries. In TCRdb, the multiplex PCR reads were re-called with MiXCR into one record per CDR3 protein. This sample has approximately 500,000 distinct CDR3 sequences, with under 25% found just once. Study observations and caveats: Patients with persistent disease showed a bias toward TRBV28, TRBJ1-2 and TRBJ2-5. Having only a small sample size may have limited accuracy.

Trimming stripped 4 bases from V and 4 bases from J, with 14 bases between. Per germline, CDR1 SGHTS and CDR2 YDEGEE. CDR3 length: 14 residues. The rearrangement joins TRBV5-8 to TRBJ1-2; D call uncertain. The TCR comes from a female donor with Graves disease. The sequencing here drew on peripheral blood mononuclear cells (PBMCs), taken when the disease was refractory, from a patient treated with antithyroid drugs. The DNA for the CDR3 is TGTGCCAGCAGCCCGCTTGCCGCTGGCTATGGCTACACCTTC. It codes for CASSPLAAGYGYTF.